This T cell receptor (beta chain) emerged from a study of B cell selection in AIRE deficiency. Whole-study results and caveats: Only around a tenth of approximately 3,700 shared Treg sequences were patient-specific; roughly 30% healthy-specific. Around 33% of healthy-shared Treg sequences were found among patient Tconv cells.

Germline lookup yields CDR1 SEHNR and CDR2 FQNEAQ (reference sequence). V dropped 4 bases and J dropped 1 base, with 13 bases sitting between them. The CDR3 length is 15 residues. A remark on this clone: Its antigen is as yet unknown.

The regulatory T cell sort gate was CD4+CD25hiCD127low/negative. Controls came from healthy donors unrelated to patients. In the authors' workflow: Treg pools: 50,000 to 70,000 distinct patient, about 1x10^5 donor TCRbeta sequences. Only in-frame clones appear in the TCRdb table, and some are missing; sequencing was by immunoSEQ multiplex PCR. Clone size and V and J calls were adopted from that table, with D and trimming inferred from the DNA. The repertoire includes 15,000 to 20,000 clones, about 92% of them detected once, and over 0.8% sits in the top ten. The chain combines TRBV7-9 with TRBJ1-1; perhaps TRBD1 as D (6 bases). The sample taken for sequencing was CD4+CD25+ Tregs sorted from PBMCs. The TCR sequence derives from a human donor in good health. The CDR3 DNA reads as TGTGCCAGCAGCTCTGGGACAAGGAGGAACACTGAAGCTTTCTTT. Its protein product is CASSSGTRRNTEAFF.